The 3 T cell receptor beta chains below come from one sample, sequenced in a study of blood T cell repertoires in COVID-19. Here immunoSEQ multiplex PCR was the method, and the copy in TCRdb shows in-frame clones only, minus some. The top ten hold roughly 5% of the sample, which has about 130,000 clones, roughly 90% seen once. Sequenced: peripheral blood. These receptors were collected from a man in his sixties with COVID-19, enrolled during active disease.

The chain joins TRBV12-3 or TRBV12-4 to TRBJ1-1; a possible D gene is TRBD1 (5 bases). Trimming removed 5 bases at V and 0 bases at J, with 7 bases between. The CDR3 extends over 13 amino acids. The DNA of the CDR3 is TGTGCCAGCAGTGCCAGGGTGAACACTGAAGCTTTCTTT. Its protein product is CASSARVNTEAFF.

This sequence joins TRBV27 and TRBJ1-2, with 7 bases lining up with TRBD1. The CDR3 loop spans 13 amino acids. V dropped 6 bases and J dropped 8; count of bases not matched to a gene: 9. The V gene's germline CDR1 is MNHEY and CDR2 SMNVEV (reference sequence). DNA of the CDR3: TGTGCCAGCAGCGAAAGGACAGGCCTCGGCTACACCTTC. This translates into CASSERTGLGYTF.

V gene TRBV2 combines with J gene TRBJ2-1, with 8 bases aligning to TRBD2. Germline V gene lookup returns CDR1 SNHLY and CDR2 FYNNEI. The CDR3 consists of 15 residues. The junction had 15 bases not matched to a gene; V was cut back by 2 bases and J by 15 bases. The CDR3 DNA reads TGTGCCAGCAGTGAAACCCGGGCTAGCGGGCGTCAGGGGTTCTTC. Its protein is CASSETRASGRQGFF.